A single sample is the source of the 30 T cell receptor beta chains below, sequenced in a study of lymphopenia after photon versus proton radiotherapy. The table came from immunoSEQ multiplex PCR; TCRdb's copy has only in-frame clones and leaves some out. The sample lists under 75,000 clones, about nine tenths occurring once. This material consisted of peripheral blood, taken from a patient treated with photon-based radiotherapy. The receptors come from a woman between 40 and 50 years old with cholangiocarcinoma.

The chain joins TRBV18 to TRBJ1-4, with 9 bases fitting TRBD1. The CDR3 contains 16 residues. Looked up from germline, CDR1 is KGHSH and CDR2 is LQKENI. Trimming removed 2 bases from V and 7 bases from J; junction bases left unmatched: 8. The CDR3 sequence is CASSPDVGTGLEKLFF. In nucleotides, the CDR3 is TGTGCCAGCTCACCAGACGTGGGGACAGGGCTTGAAAAACTGTTTTTT.

The chain links TRBV27 to TRBJ1-1, with a possible D match to TRBD1 (6 bases). Looked up from germline, CDR1 is MNHEY and CDR2 is SMNVEV (reference sequence). CDR3 size: 11 residues. With 10 bases removed from V and 11 bases from J, the gap between germline ends came to 17 bases. CDR3 amino acids: CATLSSGEAFF. The CDR3 coding sequence is TGTGCCACCCTCTCTTCAGGGGAGGCTTTCTTT.

The CDR3: CASSIYGQQETQYF. The CDR3 coding sequence is TGTGCCAGTAGTATATATGGACAGCAAGAGACCCAGTACTTC. The chain uses TRBV19 and TRBJ2-5, with D maybe TRBD1 (6 bases). The CDR3 totals 14 residues. The germline CDR1 and CDR2 sequences are LNHDA and SQIVND (reference sequence). V was clipped by 2 bases and J by 2 bases, with 9 bases between them.

As DNA, the CDR3 is TGTGCCAGCAGGGGGGCTAGCGGGGCTTTCGAGACCCAGTACTTC. It yields the protein CASRGASGAFETQYF. The chain uses TRBV2 and TRBJ2-5; 9 bases align to TRBD2. V dropped 6 bases and J dropped 5; count of bases not matched to a gene: 10. This CDR3 is 15 amino acids long. Per germline, CDR1 SNHLY and CDR2 FYNNEI.

The chain employs TRBV9 and TRBJ2-7; D is uncertain. CDR3 length: 15 residues. Germline V gene data show CDR1 as SGDLS and CDR2 as YYNGEE. V lost 0 bases and J 1 base, leaving 11 bases between the germline ends. CDR3 protein: CASSVGILGSYEQYF. The CDR3 DNA reads as TGTGCCAGCAGCGTAGGGATCCTAGGTTCCTACGAGCAGTACTTC.

The V call is TRBV18, the J call TRBJ2-5; D is perhaps TRBD1 or TRBD2 (7 bases each). The CDR3 has 15 amino acids. Trimming left V 1 base short and J 5 bases short, with 14 bases between. Germline V gene lookup returns CDR1 KGHSH and CDR2 LQKENI. DNA of the CDR3: TGTGCCAGCTCACCACAGGGAGGGGGCACGGAGACCCAGTACTTC. This translates into CASSPQGGGTETQYF. Full variable domain (missing parts from reference TRBV18 and TRBJ2-5): NAGVMQNPRHLVRRRGQEARLRCSPMKGHSHVYWYRQLPEEGLKFMVYLQKENIIDESGMPKERFSAEFPKEGPSILRIQQVVRGDSAAYFCASSPQGGGTETQYFGPGTRLLVL.

V is TRBV28 and J is TRBJ1-1; D is unclear. V was cut by 5 bases and J by 5 bases, with 9 bases left in between. The CDR3 covers 12 residues. The germline CDR1 and CDR2 sequences are MDHEN and SYDVKM. The CDR3 reads CASSPATTEAFF. CDR3 coding DNA: TGTGCCAGCAGTCCGGCTACAACTGAAGCTTTCTTT.

This clone occurred a few times. This chain uses TRBV5-8 with TRBJ1-5; D unresolved. The CDR3 loop spans 13 amino acids. The germline V gene encodes CDR1 SGHTS and CDR2 YDEGEE. V was trimmed by 5 bases and J by 0 bases, leaving 6 bases between them. Here the CDR3 DNA reads TGTGCCAGCAGGCCCCTTAGCAATCAGCCCCAGCATTTT. Amino acid sequence: CASRPLSNQPQHF. The full variable domain, in which reference TRBV5-8 and TRBJ1-5 provide the parts outside the CDR3, is EAGVTQSPTHLIKTRGQQATLRCSPISGHTSVYWYQQALGLGLQFLLWYDEGEERNRGNFPPRFSGRQFPNYSSELNVNALELEDSALYLCASRPLSNQPQHFGDGTRLSIL.

The chain recombines TRBV2 with TRBJ1-1; TRBD1 is a possible D gene (5 bases). Germline V lookup: CDR1 SNHLY, CDR2 FYNNEI. This CDR3 comprises 13 residues. Between the trimmed V and J ends, which lost 7 bases and 1 base, there was a span of 10 bases. The CDR3 DNA reads as TGTGCCAGCATGAGGGGAGAGAACACTGAAGCTTTCTTT. Translated, it gives CASMRGENTEAFF.

The V gene is TRBV10-2, the J gene TRBJ2-7; D is possibly TRBD1 (5 bases). The CDR3 contains 13 residues. V lost 2 bases and J 6 bases, leaving 11 bases between the germline ends. Per germline, CDR1 WSHSY and CDR2 SAAADI. CDR3 nucleotides: TGCGCCAGCAGTGAGGCAGGGTTTGGCGAGCAGTACTTC. Protein product: CASSEAGFGEQYF.

This rearrangement joins TRBV5-1 to TRBJ2-2; 8 bases map to TRBD2. The CDR3 consists of 16 residues. The ends lost 3 bases at V and 4 bases at J; junction bases unmatched: 8. CDR1 is SGHRS and CDR2 is YFSETQ in the germline V gene. The CDR3 is CASSSGLATLTGELFF. In DNA, the CDR3 is TGCGCCAGCAGCTCTGGACTAGCAACCCTCACCGGGGAGCTGTTTTTT.

J is TRBJ2-1 and V is TRBV28; the D call may be TRBD1 or TRBD2 (6 bases each). The CDR3 loop spans 13 amino acids. Trimming shortened V by 3 bases and J by 9 bases, and 12 bases separated the two germline ends. Germline values: CDR1 MDHEN, CDR2 SYDVKM. The CDR3 sequence: CASSFLGGGEQFF. The DNA for the CDR3 is TGTGCCAGCAGTTTTCTTGGAGGGGGTGAGCAGTTCTTC.

The V call is TRBV6-5, the J call TRBJ2-1, with 8 bases aligning to TRBD1. Germline lookup yields CDR1 MNHEY and CDR2 SVGAGI. The CDR3 has 13 residues. The trim removed 9 bases at V and 4 bases at J, leaving 5 bases unmatched. CDR3 sequence reads: CASHRGTYNEQFF. In DNA form, the CDR3 reads TGTGCCAGTCACAGGGGGACGTACAATGAGCAGTTCTTC.

This sequence joins TRBV5-6 and TRBJ1-2, with D tentatively TRBD1 (6 bases). V lost 4 bases and J lost 4, with 17 bases in between. The germline CDR1 and CDR2 sequences are SGHDT and YYEEEE. The CDR3 contains 15 residues. The CDR3 bases are TGTGCCAGCAGCGAAACCCCTGGGACAACCTATGGCTACACCTTC. It specifies CASSETPGTTYGYTF.

This chain uses TRBV28 with TRBJ2-3; D not resolved. The V and J ends lost 3 bases and 0 bases respectively, with 1 base between them. The CDR3 extends over 12 amino acids. The germline gives CDR1 MDHEN, CDR2 SYDVKM. Here the CDR3 reads CASSFSTDTQYF. CDR3 DNA: TGTGCCAGCAGTTTTAGCACAGATACGCAGTATTTT.

The J gene is TRBJ1-6, the V gene TRBV5-1; TRBD1 aligns across 12 bases. The CDR3 consists of 18 residues. V lost 5 bases and J lost 7; bases outside the gene matches: 13. Germline CDR1 is SGHRS and CDR2 is YFSETQ. The CDR3 region has the DNA TGCGCCAGCAGTCACGGCACGGGACAGGGGGCTGCAAATTCACCCCTCCACTTT. Translation gives CASSHGTGQGAANSPLHF.

The chain recombines TRBV5-4 with TRBJ1-1; D call uncertain. The CDR3 spans 13 residues. CDR1 is SGHNT, CDR2 YYREEE, per germline (reference sequence). Trimming took off 4 bases at V and 5 bases at J, with 12 bases between the two ends. The DNA of the CDR3 is TGTGCCAGCAGCCCGTTTGGAGAGACTGAAGCTTTCTTT. Protein: CASSPFGETEAFF.

The chain is built from TRBV27 and TRBJ1-1, with TRBD1 as a possible D gene (6 bases). Germline CDR1 reads MNHEY; CDR2 reads SMNVEV (reference sequence). V was clipped by 6 bases and J by 11 bases, with 22 bases between them. This CDR3 has 14 residues. DNA for the CDR3: TGTGCCAGCAGGGTCTCGGGAGGGGGGATCAATGCTTTCTTT. This codes for CASRVSGGGINAFF.

V is TRBV10-3 and J is TRBJ2-5; perhaps D is TRBD1 or TRBD2 (5 bases each). V was cut by 2 bases and J by 1 base, with 11 bases left in between. Germline V gives CDR1 ENHRY, CDR2 SYGVKD. This CDR3 region has 15 residues. Written as DNA, the CDR3 is TGTGCCATCAGTGAGACCGGGACCCTCCAAGAGACCCAGTACTTC. Amino acid sequence: CAISETGTLQETQYF.

The CDR3 DNA reads TGCGCCAGCAGCTTGGGACTAGCGGGGAGCTCCTACGAGCAGTACTTC. Translating it yields CASSLGLAGSSYEQYF. This chain connects TRBV5-1 to TRBJ2-7; 11 bases line up with TRBD2. Germline loops: CDR1 SGHRS, CDR2 YFSETQ. The CDR3 runs 16 residues. J gave up 0 bases and V 0 bases, and 2 bases lay outside the gene matches.

The chain recombines TRBV5-1 with TRBJ2-7, with D perhaps assigned TRBD1 or TRBD2 (5 bases each). The CDR3 totals 14 residues. V lost 0 bases and J lost 5, with 12 bases in between. Germline CDR1 is SGHRS and CDR2 is YFSETQ. CDR3: CASSLDGWDDEQYF. The CDR3 nucleotides read TGCGCCAGCAGCTTGGATGGGTGGGACGACGAGCAGTACTTC.

V usage is TRBV7-3 and J usage is TRBJ1-1; D gene ambiguous. With 2 bases removed from V and 3 bases from J, the gap between germline ends came to 7 bases. This CDR3 comprises 13 residues. Germline-derived CDR1 and CDR2 are SGHTA and FQGTGA. DNA for the CDR3: TGTGCCAGCAGCTTAGGACTGTACACTGAAGCTTTCTTT. Protein sequence: CASSLGLYTEAFF.

This clone came up a few times. The DNA of the CDR3 is TGTGCTAGTGGTTTGTCAGGGGGAATGAAAGGCTACACCTTC. It specifies CASGLSGGMKGYTF. The V gene is TRBV12-5, the J gene TRBJ1-2; 7 nucleotides match TRBD1. Germline loops: CDR1 LGHNT, CDR2 FRNRAP. The CDR3 contains 14 residues. V shed 2 bases, J shed 8 bases, and the junction held 8 bases outside the gene matches.

The CDR3: CAWTGGSSTDTQYF. In DNA form, the CDR3 reads TGTGCCTGGACAGGGGGCTCCTCCACAGATACGCAGTATTTT. This sequence joins TRBV30 and TRBJ2-3; 8 nucleotides agree with TRBD1. CDR3 length equals 14 residues. Losses at the gene ends were 4 bases for V and 2 bases for J; bases not matched to a gene: 5. CDR1 and CDR2 (germline): GTSNPN, SVGIG (reference sequence).

This chain's CDR3 is CASSPGTGNQPQHF. The CDR3 DNA reads as TGTGCCAGCAGCCCCGGGACAGGGAATCAGCCCCAGCATTTT. The rearrangement uses TRBV4-2 and TRBJ1-5, with 9 positions matching TRBD1. The CDR3 consists of 14 residues. V lost 4 bases to trimming and J lost 4 bases; unmatched junction nucleotides: 2. Looked up from germline, CDR1 is LGHNA and CDR2 is YNFKEQ.

The chain recombines TRBV9 with TRBJ1-1; 9 nucleotides agree with TRBD1. J gave up 5 bases and V 3 bases, and 11 bases lay outside the gene matches. The CDR3 is 16 amino acids. Germline V gene lookup returns CDR1 SGDLS and CDR2 YYNGEE. This chain's CDR3 is CASSARQGQGWTEAFF. The CDR3 nucleotides read TGTGCCAGCAGCGCAAGACAGGGACAGGGATGGACTGAAGCTTTCTTT.

V gene TRBV10-1 combines with J gene TRBJ2-1, with TRBD2 matching 8 bases. V shed 4 bases, J shed 4 bases, and the junction held 3 bases outside the gene matches. This CDR3 spans 14 amino acids. The V gene's germline CDR1 is WNHNN and CDR2 SYGVQD (reference sequence). The CDR3 sequence is CASSAGLAYNEQFF. CDR3 in DNA: TGCGCCAGCAGTGCAGGACTAGCTTACAATGAGCAGTTCTTC.

This clone was seen a handful of times. This chain connects TRBV7-8 to TRBJ1-5; TRBD1 might be the D (5 bases). Germline V gene lookup returns CDR1 SGHVS and CDR2 FQNEAQ. Between the trimmed V and J ends, which lost 2 bases and 2 bases, there was a span of 7 bases. This CDR3 has 14 amino acids. This chain's CDR3 is CASSLSGRNQPQHF. CDR3 sequence (DNA): TGTGCCAGCAGCTTATCAGGGCGCAATCAGCCCCAGCATTTT.

This chain uses TRBV19 with TRBJ1-1, with D possibly TRBD1 on 6 matching bases. Trimming removed 3 bases at V and 0 bases at J, with 8 bases between. The CDR3 length is 14 residues. Germline V lookup: CDR1 LNHDA, CDR2 SQIVND (reference sequence). The CDR3 nucleotides are TGTGCCAGTAGTATCACAGGGATGAACACTGAAGCTTTCTTT. This gives the protein CASSITGMNTEAFF.

As concerns this clone: A read error may account for a junction end that differs from germline. The chain employs TRBV5-6 and TRBJ2-7; D remains ambiguous. Germline loops: CDR1 SGHDT, CDR2 YYEEEE. The CDR3 totals 14 residues. The CDR3: CASSLENIPYEQYF. The DNA of the CDR3 is TGTGCCAGTAGCTTGGAGAACATCCCCTACGAGCAGTACTTC. Variable domain in full (rest from reference TRBV5-6 and TRBJ2-7): DAGVTQSPTHLIKTRGQQVTLRCSPKSGHDTVSWYQQALGQGPQFIFQYYEEEERQRGNFPDRFSGHQFPNYSSELNVNALLLGDSALYLCASSLENIPYEQYFGPGTRLTVT.